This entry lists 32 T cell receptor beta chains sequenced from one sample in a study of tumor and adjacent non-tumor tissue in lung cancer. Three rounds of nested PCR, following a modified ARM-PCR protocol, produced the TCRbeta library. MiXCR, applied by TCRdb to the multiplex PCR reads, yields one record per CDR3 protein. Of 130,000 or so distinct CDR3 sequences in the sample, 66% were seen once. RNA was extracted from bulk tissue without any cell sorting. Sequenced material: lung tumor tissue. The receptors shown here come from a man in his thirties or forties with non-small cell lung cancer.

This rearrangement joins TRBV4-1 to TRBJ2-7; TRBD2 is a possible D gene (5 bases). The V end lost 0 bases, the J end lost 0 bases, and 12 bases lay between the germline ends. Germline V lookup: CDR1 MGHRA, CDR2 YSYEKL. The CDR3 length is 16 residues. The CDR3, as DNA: TGCGCCAGCAGCCAAGATCCCACAGAGGGCTCCTACGAGCAGTACTTC. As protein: CASSQDPTEGSYEQYF.

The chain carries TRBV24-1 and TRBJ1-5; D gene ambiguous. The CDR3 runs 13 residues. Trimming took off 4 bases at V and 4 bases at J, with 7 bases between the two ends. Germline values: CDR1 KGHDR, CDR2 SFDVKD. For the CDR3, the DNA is TGTGCCACCAGTGAGTCGGGGAATCAGCCCCAGCATTTT. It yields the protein CATSESGNQPQHF.

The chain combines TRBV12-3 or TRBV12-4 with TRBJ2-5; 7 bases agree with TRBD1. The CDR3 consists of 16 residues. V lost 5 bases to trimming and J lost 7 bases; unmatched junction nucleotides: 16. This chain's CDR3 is CASSVHRGGVGGTQYF. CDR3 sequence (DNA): TGTGCCAGCAGTGTCCACAGGGGTGGTGTAGGAGGGACCCAGTACTTC.

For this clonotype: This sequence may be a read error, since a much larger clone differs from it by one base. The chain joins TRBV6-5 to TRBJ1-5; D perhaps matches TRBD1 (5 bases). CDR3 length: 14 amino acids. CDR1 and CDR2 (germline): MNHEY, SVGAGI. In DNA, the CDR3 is TGTGCCATCAGTACGACAGTAGCAAGGGAGCCCCAGCATTTT. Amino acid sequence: CAISTTVAREPQHF.

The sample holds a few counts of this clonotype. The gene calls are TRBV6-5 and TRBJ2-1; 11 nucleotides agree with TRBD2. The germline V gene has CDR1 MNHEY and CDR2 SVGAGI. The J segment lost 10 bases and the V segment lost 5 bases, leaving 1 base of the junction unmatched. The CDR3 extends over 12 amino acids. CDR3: CASSLAGGEQFF. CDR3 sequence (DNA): TGTGCCAGCAGTCTAGCGGGAGGAGAGCAGTTCTTC.

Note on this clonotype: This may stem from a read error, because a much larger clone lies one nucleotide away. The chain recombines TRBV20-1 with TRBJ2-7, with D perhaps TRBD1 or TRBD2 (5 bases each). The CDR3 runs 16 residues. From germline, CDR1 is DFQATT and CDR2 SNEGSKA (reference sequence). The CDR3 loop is CSGPLHRELGAYGQYF. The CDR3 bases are TGCAGTGGACCCCTCCACCGGGAATTAGGGGCTTACGGGCAGTACTTC.

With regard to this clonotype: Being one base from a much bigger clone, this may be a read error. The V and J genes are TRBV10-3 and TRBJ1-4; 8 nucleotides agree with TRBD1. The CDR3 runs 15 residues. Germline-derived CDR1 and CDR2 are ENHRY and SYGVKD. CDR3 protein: CPISSGTGLNEKLFF. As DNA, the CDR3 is TGTCCCATCAGTTCCGGGACAGGCCTAAATGAAAAACTGTTTTTT.

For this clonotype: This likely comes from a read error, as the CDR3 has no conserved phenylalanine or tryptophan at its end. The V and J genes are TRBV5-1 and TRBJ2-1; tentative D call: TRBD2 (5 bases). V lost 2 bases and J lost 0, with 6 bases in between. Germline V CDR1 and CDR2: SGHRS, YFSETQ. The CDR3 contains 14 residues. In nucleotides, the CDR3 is TGCGCCAGCAGCTTACGGGGCTCCTACAATGAGCAGTTCATC. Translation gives CASSLRGSYNEQFI.

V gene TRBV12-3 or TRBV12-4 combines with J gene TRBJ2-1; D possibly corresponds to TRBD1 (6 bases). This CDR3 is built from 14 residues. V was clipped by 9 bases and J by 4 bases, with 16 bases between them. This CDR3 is CASNRQAAYNEQFF. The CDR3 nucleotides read TGTGCCAGTAACAGACAGGCAGCATACAATGAGCAGTTCTTC.

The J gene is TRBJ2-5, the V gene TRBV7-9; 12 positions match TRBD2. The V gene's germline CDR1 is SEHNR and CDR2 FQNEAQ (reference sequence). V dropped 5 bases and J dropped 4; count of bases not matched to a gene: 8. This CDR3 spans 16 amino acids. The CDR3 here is CASSVLAGGQRETQYF. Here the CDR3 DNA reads TGTGCCAGCAGCGTCCTAGCGGGGGGGCAGAGAGAGACCCAGTACTTC.

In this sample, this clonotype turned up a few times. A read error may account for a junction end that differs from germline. In nucleotides, the CDR3 is TGCACCAGCAGCCAAGAATTTGCGGGGGGCACGTACAATGAGCAGTTCTTC. Protein sequence: CTSSQEFAGGTYNEQFF. The rearrangement joins TRBV4-1 to TRBJ2-1; 8 positions match TRBD2. The CDR3 is made up of 17 amino acids. Germline V lookup: CDR1 MGHRA, CDR2 YSYEKL.

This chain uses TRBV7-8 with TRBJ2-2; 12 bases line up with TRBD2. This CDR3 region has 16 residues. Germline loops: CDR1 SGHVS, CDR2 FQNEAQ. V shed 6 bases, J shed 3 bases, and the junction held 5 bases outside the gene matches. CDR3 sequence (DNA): TGTGCCAGCAGTCCTAGCGGGAGGGTTGACACCGGGGAGCTGTTTTTT. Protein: CASSPSGRVDTGELFF.

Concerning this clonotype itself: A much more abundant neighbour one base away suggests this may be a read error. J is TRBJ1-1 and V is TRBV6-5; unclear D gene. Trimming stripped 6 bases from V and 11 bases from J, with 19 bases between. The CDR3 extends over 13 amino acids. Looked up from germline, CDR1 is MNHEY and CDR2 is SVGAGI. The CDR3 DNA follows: TGTGCCAGCAGCTTAAAATTCGAAGGAGGGGCTTTCTTT. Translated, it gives CASSLKFEGGAFF.

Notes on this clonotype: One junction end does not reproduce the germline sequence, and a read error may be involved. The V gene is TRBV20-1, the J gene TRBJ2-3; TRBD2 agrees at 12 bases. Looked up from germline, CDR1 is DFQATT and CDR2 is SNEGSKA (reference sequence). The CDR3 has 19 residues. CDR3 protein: CSARDWLAGGPGATYTQYF. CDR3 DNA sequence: TGCAGTGCTAGAGATTGGCTAGCGGGAGGGCCTGGGGCCACATATACGCAGTATTTT.

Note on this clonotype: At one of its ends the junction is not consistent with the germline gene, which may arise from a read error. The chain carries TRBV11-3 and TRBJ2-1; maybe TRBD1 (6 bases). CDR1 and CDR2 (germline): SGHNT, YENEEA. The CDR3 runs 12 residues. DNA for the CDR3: TGTGCCAGCAACTTCCAGGGGAATGAGCAGTCCTTC. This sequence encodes CASNFQGNEQSF. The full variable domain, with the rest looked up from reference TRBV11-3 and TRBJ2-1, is EAGVVQSPRYKIIEKKQPVAFWCNPISGHNTLYWYLQNLGQGPELLIRYENEEAVDDSQLPKDRFSAERLKGVDSTLKIQPAELGDSAVYLCASNFQGNEQSFGPGTRLTVL.

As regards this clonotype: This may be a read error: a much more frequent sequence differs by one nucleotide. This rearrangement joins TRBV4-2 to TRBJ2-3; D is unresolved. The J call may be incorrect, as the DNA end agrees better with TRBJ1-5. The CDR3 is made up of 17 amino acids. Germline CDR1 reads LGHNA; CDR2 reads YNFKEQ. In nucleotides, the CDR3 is TGTGCCAGCAGCCAAGATTGGGCGGGAGGGCCGCGGGATACGCAGCATTTT. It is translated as CASSQDWAGGPRDTQHF.

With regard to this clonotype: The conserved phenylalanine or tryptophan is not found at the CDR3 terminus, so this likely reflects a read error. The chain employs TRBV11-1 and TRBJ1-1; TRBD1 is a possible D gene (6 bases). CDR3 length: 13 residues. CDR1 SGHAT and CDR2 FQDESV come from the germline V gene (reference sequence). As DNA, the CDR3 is TGTGCCAGCAGCGTGGACAGAAACACTGATGCTTTCCTT. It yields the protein CASSVDRNTDAFL.

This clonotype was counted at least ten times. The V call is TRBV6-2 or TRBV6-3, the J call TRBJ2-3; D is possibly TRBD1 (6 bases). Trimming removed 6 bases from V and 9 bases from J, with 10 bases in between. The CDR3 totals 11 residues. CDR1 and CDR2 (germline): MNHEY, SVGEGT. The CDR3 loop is CASRSGATQYF. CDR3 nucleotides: TGTGCCAGCAGGTCAGGGGCGACGCAGTATTTT.

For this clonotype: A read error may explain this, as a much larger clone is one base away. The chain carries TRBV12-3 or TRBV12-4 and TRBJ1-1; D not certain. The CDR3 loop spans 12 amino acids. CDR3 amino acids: CASSPGRSETFF. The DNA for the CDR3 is TGTGCCAGCAGTCCGGGGAGATCTGAAACTTTCTTT.

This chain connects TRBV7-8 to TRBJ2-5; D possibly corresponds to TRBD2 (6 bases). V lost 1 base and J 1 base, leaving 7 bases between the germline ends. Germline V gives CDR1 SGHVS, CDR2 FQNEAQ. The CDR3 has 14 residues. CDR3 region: CASSLGGAQETQYF. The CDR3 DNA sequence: TGTGCCAGCAGCTTAGGCGGGGCCCAAGAGACCCAGTACTTC.

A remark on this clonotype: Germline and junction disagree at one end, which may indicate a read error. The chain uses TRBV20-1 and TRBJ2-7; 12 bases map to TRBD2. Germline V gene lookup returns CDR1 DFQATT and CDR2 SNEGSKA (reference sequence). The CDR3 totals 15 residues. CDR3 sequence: CNASPASGGVGEQYF. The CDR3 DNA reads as TGCAATGCTAGTCCTGCTAGCGGGGGGGTTGGTGAGCAGTACTTC.

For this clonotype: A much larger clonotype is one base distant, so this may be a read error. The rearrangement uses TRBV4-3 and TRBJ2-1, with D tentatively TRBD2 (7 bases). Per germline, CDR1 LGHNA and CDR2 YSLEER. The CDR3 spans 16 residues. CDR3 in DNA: TGCGCCAGCAACCAAGATGGGGGGGCGCGCAACAATGAGCAGTTCTTC. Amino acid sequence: CASNQDGGARNNEQFF.

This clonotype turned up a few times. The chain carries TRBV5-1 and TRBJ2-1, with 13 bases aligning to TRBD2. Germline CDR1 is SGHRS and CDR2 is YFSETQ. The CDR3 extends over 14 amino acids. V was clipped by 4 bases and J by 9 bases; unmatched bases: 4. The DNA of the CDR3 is TGCGCCAGCAGCCTGGGACTAGCGGGAATTGAGCAGTTCTTC. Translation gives CASSLGLAGIEQFF.

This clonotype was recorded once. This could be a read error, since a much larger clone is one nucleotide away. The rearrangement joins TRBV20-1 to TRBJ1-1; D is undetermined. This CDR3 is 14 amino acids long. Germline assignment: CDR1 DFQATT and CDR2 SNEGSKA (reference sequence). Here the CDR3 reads CSARDGEMNTEVFF. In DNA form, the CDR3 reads TGCAGTGCTAGAGATGGGGAAATGAACACTGAAGTTTTCTTT.

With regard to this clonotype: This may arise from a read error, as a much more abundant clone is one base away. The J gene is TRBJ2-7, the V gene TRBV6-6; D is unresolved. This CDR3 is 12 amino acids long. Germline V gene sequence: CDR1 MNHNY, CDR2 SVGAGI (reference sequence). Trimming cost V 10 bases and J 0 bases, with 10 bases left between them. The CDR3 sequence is CANSPTSYEQYF. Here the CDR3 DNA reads TGTGCCAACTCTCCCACCTCCTACGAGCAGTACTTC.

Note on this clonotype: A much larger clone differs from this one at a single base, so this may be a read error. The CDR3 DNA reads TGCAGTGCTAGAAGTTCGGGGGTTTCCAGCGGGTTGGCTACGCAGCATTTT. As protein: CSARSSGVSSGLATQHF. The chain couples TRBV20-1 to TRBJ2-3; a weak D match, TRBD1 (5 bases). The J call may be faulty, since TRBJ1-5 better matches the DNA end. There are 17 residues in the CDR3. From germline, CDR1 is DFQATT and CDR2 SNEGSKA (reference sequence).

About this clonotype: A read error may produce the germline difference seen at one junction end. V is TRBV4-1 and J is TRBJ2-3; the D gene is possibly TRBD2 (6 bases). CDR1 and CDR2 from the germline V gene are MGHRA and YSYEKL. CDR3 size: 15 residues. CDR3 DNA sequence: TGCGCCTGCAGCCAAGATCGGAGGGGTGTAGATACGCAGTATTTT. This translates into CACSQDRRGVDTQYF.

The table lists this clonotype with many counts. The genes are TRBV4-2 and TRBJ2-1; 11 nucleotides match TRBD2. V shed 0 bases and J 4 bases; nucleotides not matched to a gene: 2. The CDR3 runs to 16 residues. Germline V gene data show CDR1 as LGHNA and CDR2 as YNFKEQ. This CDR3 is CASSQEASGGYNEQFF. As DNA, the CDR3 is TGTGCCAGCAGCCAAGAGGCTAGCGGGGGGTACAATGAGCAGTTCTTC.

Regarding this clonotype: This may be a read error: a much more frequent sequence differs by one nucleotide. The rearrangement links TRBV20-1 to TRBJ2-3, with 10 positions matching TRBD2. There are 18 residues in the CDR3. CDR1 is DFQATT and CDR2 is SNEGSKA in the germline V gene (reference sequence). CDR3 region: CIARDESGGAVLGDTQYF. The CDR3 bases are TGCATTGCTAGAGATGAGAGCGGGGGGGCCGTTTTAGGAGATACGCAGTATTTT.

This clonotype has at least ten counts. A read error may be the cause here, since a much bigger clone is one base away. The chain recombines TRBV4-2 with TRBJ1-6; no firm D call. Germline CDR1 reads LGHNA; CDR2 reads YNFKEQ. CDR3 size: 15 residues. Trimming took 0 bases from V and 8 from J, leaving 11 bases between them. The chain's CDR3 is CASSQEGIHDSPLHF. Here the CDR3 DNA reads TGTGCCAGCAGCCAAGAGGGGATCCATGATTCACCCCTCCACTTT.

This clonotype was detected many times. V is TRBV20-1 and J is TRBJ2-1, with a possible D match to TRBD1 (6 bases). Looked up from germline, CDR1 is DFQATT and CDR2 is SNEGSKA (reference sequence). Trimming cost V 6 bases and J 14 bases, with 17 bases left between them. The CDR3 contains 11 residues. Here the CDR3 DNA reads TGCAGTGCGGTACAGGGATCGCGAGAGTTCTTC. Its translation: CSAVQGSREFF.

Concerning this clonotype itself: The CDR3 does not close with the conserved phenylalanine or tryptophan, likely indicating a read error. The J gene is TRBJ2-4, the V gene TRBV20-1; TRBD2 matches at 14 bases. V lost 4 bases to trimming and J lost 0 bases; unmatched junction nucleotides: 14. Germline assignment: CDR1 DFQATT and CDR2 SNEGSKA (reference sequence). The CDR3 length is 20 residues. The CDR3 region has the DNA TGCAGTGCTAAAGTCACGGGACTAGCGGGGGCACCGCTAGCCAAAAACATTCAGTACTTA. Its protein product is CSAKVTGLAGAPLAKNIQYL.